This TCR beta chain was sequenced during a study of siplizumab effects on memory and regulatory T cells. The CDR3 contains 14 residues. The germline V gene has CDR1 LGHNA and CDR2 YSLEER. V was shortened by 0 bases and J by 6 bases, with 6 bases between the two germline ends. TCRdb's table, derived via immunoSEQ multiplex PCR, lists solely in-frame clones and lacks some. This table has about 100,000 clones, around 92% appearing once. The sample comprised CD4+ T cells sorted from blood. The chain employs TRBV4-3 and TRBJ1-6; D unresolved. This receptor was obtained from a human donor in good health. The CDR3 nucleotides are TGCGCCAGCAGCCAAGATTGGGGTAATTCACCCCTCCACTTT. Translating gives CASSQDWGNSPLHF.